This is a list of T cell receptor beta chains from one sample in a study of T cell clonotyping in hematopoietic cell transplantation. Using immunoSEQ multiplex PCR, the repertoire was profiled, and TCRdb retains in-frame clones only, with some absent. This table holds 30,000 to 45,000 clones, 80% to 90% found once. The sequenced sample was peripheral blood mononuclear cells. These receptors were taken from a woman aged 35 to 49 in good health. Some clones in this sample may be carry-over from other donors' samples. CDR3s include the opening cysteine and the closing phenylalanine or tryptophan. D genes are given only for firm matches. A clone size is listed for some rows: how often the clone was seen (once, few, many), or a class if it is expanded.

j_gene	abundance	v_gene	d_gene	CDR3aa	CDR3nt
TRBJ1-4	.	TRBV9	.	CASSGDPTGNEKLFF	TGTGCCAGCAGCGGAGACCCAACAGGGAATGAAAAACTGTTTTTT
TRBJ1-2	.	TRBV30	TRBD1	CAWSPDRDYGYTF	TGTGCCTGGAGCCCCGACAGGGACTATGGCTACACCTTC
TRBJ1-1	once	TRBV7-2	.	CASSLASLGRRRAEAFF	TGTGCCAGCAGCTTAGCTTCTTTGGGACGGCGTAGAGCTGAAGCTTTCTTT
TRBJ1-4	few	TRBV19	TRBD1	CASSIGQGIKDEKLFF	TGTGCCAGTAGTATAGGACAGGGGATCAAGGATGAAAAACTGTTTTTT
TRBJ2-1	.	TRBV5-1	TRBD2	CASSPSGSSYNEQFF	TGCGCCAGCAGCCCTAGCGGGAGCTCCTACAATGAGCAGTTCTTC
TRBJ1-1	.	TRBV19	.	CASSIDRINTEAFF	TGTGCCAGTAGTATAGACAGAATAAACACTGAAGCTTTCTTT
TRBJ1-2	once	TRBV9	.	CASSQGQGSRYTF	TGTGCCAGCAGCCAAGGGCAGGGCTCTCGCTACACCTTC
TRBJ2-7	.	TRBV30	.	CAWSPPRDTTYEQYF	TGTGCCTGGAGTCCCCCTCGGGACACCACCTACGAGCAGTACTTC
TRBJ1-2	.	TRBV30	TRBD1	CAWSVGTDYGYTF	TGTGCCTGGAGTGTGGGGACAGATTATGGCTACACCTTC
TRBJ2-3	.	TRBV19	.	CASSISSNTDTQYF	TGTGCCAGTAGTATCAGCTCCAACACAGATACGCAGTATTTT
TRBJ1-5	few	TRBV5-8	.	CASSLSSNQPQHF	TGTGCCAGCAGCTTGTCTAGCAATCAGCCCCAGCATTTT
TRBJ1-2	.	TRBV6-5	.	CASSRGTGEGGYTF	TGTGCCAGCAGTCGCGGGACGGGAGAGGGAGGCTACACCTTC
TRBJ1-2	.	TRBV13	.	CASSFGRDVANYGYTF	TGTGCCAGCAGCTTCGGCAGGGATGTTGCGAACTATGGCTACACCTTC
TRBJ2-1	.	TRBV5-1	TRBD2	CASCVIAGDFNEQFF	TGCGCCAGCTGCGTAATAGCGGGAGATTTCAATGAGCAGTTCTTC
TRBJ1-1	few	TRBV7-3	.	CASRLGDDTEAFF	TGTGCCAGCAGACTCGGGGATGACACTGAAGCTTTCTTT
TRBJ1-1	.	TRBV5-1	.	CASSLAHGGESMTEAFF	TGCGCCAGCAGCTTGGCCCACGGAGGGGAATCTATGACTGAAGCTTTCTTT
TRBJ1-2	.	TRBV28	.	CASRVQGSSGYTF	TGTGCCAGCAGAGTTCAGGGTTCGAGTGGCTACACCTTC
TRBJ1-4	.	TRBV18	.	CASSPPTGGDEKLFF	TGTGCCAGCTCACCACCTACGGGGGGCGATGAAAAACTGTTTTTT
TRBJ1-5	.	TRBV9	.	CASSVVAGRSNQPQHF	TGTGCCAGCAGCGTAGTCGCAGGGAGGTCCAATCAGCCCCAGCATTTT
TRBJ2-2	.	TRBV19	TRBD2	CASSIWGGTNTGELFF	TGTGCCAGTAGTATTTGGGGGGGGACGAACACCGGGGAGCTGTTTTTT
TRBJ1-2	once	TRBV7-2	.	CASSNRDNYGYTF	TGTGCCAGCAGCAACAGGGATAACTATGGCTACACCTTC
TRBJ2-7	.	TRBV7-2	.	CASSLWSGNEQYF	TGTGCCAGCAGCTTATGGTCAGGGAACGAGCAGTACTTC
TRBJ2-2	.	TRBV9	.	CASSVGGNTGELFF	TGTGCCAGCAGCGTAGGGGGGAACACCGGGGAGCTGTTTTTT
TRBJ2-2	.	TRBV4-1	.	CASSHLQGQTGELFF	TGCGCCAGCAGCCATCTCCAGGGGCAAACCGGGGAGCTGTTTTTT
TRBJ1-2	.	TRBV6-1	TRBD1	CASTLWDRGGGYTF	TGTGCCAGCACCCTGTGGGACAGGGGGGGCGGCTACACCTTC
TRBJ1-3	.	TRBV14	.	CASSQEPPGQGNTIYF	TGTGCCAGCAGCCAAGAACCCCCGGGACAAGGAAACACCATATATTTT
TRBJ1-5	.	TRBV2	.	CASSYSRGQPQHF	TGTGCCAGCAGTTACTCGAGGGGGCAGCCCCAGCATTTT
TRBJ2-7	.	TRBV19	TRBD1	CASSIDQDRGLFNEQYF	TGTGCCAGTAGTATAGATCAGGACAGGGGGTTATTCAACGAGCAGTACTTC
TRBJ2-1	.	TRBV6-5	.	CASSLLLVGTHEQFF	TGTGCCAGCAGCTTACTGTTAGTAGGTACCCATGAGCAGTTCTTC
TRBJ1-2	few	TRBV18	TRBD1	CASSRQAAAGGGYTF	TGTGCCAGCTCACGACAGGCCGCGGCAGGGGGTGGCTACACCTTC
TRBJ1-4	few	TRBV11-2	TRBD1	CASRGDRGHEKLFF	TGTGCCAGCAGAGGTGACAGGGGGCACGAAAAACTGTTTTTT
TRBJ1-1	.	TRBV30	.	CAWSVQGQLEAFF	TGTGCCTGGAGTGTACAGGGACAACTTGAAGCTTTCTTT
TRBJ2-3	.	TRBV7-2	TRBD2	CASSLSSGRSDTQYF	TGTGCCAGCAGCTTAAGCAGCGGGAGGTCAGATACGCAGTATTTT
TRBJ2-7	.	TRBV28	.	CASSSPTVDRPYEQYF	TGTGCCAGCAGTTCACCCACGGTCGACAGGCCTTACGAGCAGTACTTC
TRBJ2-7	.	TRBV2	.	CASSPLAGFEQYF	TGTGCCAGCAGTCCCCTGGCGGGGTTCGAGCAGTACTTC
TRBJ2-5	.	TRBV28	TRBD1	CASSPGTEETQYF	TGTGCCAGCAGTCCGGGGACAGAAGAGACCCAGTACTTC
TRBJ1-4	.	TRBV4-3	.	CASSQTLYGGTNEKLFF	TGCGCCAGCAGCCAAACCCTATATGGGGGTACTAATGAAAAACTGTTTTTT
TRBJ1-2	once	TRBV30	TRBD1	CAWSVPTGASSNYGYTF	TGTGCCTGGAGTGTACCCACAGGGGCCTCATCTAACTATGGCTACACCTTC
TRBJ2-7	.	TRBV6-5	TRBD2	CASRTVAGEDYEQYF	TGTGCCAGCAGGACAGTAGCGGGAGAGGACTACGAGCAGTACTTC
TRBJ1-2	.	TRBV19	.	CARTYRFGTEGYTF	TGTGCCAGAACGTATAGGTTCGGTACGGAGGGCTACACCTTC
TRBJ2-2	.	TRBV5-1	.	CASGESPGAGELFF	TGCGCCAGCGGGGAAAGTCCGGGGGCCGGGGAGCTGTTTTTT
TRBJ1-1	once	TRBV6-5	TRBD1	CASSSPGQGALGKAFF	TGTGCCAGCAGTTCTCCGGGACAGGGGGCCCTCGGAAAAGCTTTCTTT
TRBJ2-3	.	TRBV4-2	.	CASSQRARGLGTDTQYF	TGTGCCAGCAGCCAACGAGCAAGGGGACTCGGCACAGATACGCAGTATTTT
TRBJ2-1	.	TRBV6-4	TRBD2	CASSDDEVAGDFNEQFF	TGTGCCAGCAGTGACGACGAGGTAGCGGGAGACTTCAATGAGCAGTTCTTC
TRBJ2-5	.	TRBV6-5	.	CASSWGAQETQYF	TGTGCCAGCAGTTGGGGGGCCCAAGAGACCCAGTACTTC
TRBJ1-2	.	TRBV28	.	CASSRIPGPPITF	TGTGCCAGCAGCCGAATCCCGGGACCGCCGATCACCTTC
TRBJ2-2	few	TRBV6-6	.	CASSRTGTGELFF	TGTGCCAGCAGCCGAACAGGGACCGGGGAGCTGTTTTTT
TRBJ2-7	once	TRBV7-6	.	CASSSAGTDLSYEQYF	TGTGCCAGCAGCTCTGCCGGGACGGACCTCTCCTACGAGCAGTACTTC
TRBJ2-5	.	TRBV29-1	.	CSVGTVYQETQYF	TGCAGCGTGGGGACGGTGTACCAAGAGACCCAGTACTTC